Listed below are T cell receptor beta chains from one sample, sequenced in a study of patients and donors after allogeneic stem cell transplantation. TCRdb re-derived calls from the RT-PCR reads in MiXCR, one entry per CDR3 protein. The repertoire holds approximately 430,000 distinct CDR3 sequences, with under 20% as singletons. Sample: blood, either unsorted or a sorted T cell fraction (not recorded which). The receptors shown here come from a human donor who was either an allogeneic HSCT recipient or a stem cell or donor lymphocyte infusion donor (not recorded which). It is not recorded whose cells these are; they may come from a transplant donor. Both conserved end residues are part of each CDR3. Part of the rows lack a size; the others show once, few, many or a class for expanded clones.

v_call: TRBV12-3/TRBV12-4; j_call: TRBJ1-2; clone_size: many; cdr3_aa: CASGLGGSLGTNYGYTF
v_call: TRBV4-3; j_call: TRBJ1-6; clone_size: few; cdr3_aa: CASSRTGSSYNSPLHF
v_call: TRBV12-3/TRBV12-4; j_call: TRBJ2-7; clone_size: many; cdr3_aa: CASSLAPGDEQYF
v_call: TRBV11-3; j_call: TRBJ2-7; clone_size: few; cdr3_aa: CASSLDGHSTNSYEQYF
v_call: TRBV12-3/TRBV12-4; j_call: TRBJ2-7; clone_size: few; cdr3_aa: CASGSINKVGYEQYF
v_call: TRBV4-1; j_call: TRBJ1-1; clone_size: few; cdr3_aa: CASSQDSRMGALLTEAFF
v_call: TRBV18; j_call: TRBJ1-2; clone_size: few; cdr3_aa: CASSPQGAGYGYTF
v_call: TRBV11-2; j_call: TRBJ2-7; clone_size: NA; cdr3_aa: CASSARLVVEYEQYF
v_call: TRBV7-9; j_call: TRBJ1-2; clone_size: many; cdr3_aa: CASSYSGTDYGYTF
v_call: TRBV28; j_call: TRBJ2-7; clone_size: few; cdr3_aa: CASSLPRDRDKVTYEQYF
v_call: TRBV7-9; j_call: TRBJ1-1; clone_size: NA; cdr3_aa: CAESRADTEAFF
v_call: TRBV20-1; j_call: TRBJ2-7; clone_size: NA; cdr3_aa: CSAQVSYEQYF
v_call: TRBV5-1; j_call: TRBJ2-1; clone_size: few; cdr3_aa: CASRPGGAENEQFF
v_call: TRBV6-1; j_call: TRBJ2-3; clone_size: NA; cdr3_aa: CASSEARSDTQYF
v_call: TRBV20-1; j_call: TRBJ2-3; clone_size: NA; cdr3_aa: CSAAGQRGQHVDTQYF
v_call: TRBV7-3; j_call: TRBJ2-3; clone_size: few; cdr3_aa: CASSLNPPTDTQYF
v_call: TRBV6-1; j_call: TRBJ2-5; clone_size: few; cdr3_aa: CASSPGGAEETQYF
v_call: TRBV20-1; j_call: TRBJ2-3; clone_size: many; cdr3_aa: CSASRAGAPVDTQYF